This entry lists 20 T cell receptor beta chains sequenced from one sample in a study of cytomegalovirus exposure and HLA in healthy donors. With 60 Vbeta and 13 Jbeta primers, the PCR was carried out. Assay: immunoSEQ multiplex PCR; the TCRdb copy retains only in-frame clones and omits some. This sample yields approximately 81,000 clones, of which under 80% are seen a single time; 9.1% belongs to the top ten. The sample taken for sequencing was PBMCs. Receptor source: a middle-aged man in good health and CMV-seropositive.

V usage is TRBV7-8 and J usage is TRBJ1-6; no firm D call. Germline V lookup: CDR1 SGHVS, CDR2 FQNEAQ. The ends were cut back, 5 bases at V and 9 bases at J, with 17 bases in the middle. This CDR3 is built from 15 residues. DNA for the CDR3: TGTGCCAGCAGCCCCGACCCCGAGGAGGGTTCACCCCTCCACTTT. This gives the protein CASSPDPEEGSPLHF.

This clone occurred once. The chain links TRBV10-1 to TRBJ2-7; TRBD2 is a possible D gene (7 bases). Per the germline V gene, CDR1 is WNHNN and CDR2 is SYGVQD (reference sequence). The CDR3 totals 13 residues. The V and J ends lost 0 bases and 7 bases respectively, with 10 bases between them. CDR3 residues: CASSESGGGEQYF. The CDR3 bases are TGCGCCAGCAGTGAGTCAGGGGGAGGGGAGCAGTACTTC.

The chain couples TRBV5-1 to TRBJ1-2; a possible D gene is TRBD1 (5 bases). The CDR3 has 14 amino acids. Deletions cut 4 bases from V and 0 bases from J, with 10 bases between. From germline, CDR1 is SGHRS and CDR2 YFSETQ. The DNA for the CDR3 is TGCGCCAGCAGCCCCGGGACTTCTAACTATGGCTACACCTTC. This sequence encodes CASSPGTSNYGYTF.

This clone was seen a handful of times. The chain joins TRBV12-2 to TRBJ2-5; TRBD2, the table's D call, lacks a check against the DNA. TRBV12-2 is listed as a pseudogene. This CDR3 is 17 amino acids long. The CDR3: CASRFRRNGSHQETQYF. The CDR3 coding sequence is TGTGCAAGTCGCTTCCGTCGTAACGGGTCCCACCAAGAGACCCAGTACTTC.

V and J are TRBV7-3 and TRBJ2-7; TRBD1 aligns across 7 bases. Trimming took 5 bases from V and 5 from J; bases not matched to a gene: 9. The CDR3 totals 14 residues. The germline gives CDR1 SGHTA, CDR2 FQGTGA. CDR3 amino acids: CASSLGPGGNEQYF. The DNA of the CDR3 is TGTGCCAGCAGCCTTGGACCAGGGGGTAACGAGCAGTACTTC.

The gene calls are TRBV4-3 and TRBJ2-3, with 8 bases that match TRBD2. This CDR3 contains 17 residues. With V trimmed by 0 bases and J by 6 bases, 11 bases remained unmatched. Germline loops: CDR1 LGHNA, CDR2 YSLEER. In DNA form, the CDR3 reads TGCGCCAGCAGCCAAGACGGTAGCGGGGAGTTTGGGGATACGCAGTATTTT. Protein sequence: CASSQDGSGEFGDTQYF.

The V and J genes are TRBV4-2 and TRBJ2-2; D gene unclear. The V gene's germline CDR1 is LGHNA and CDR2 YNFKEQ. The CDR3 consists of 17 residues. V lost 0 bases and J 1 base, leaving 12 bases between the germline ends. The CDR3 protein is CASSQDPPSWNTGELFF. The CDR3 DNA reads TGTGCCAGCAGCCAAGACCCCCCGAGCTGGAACACCGGGGAGCTGTTTTTT.

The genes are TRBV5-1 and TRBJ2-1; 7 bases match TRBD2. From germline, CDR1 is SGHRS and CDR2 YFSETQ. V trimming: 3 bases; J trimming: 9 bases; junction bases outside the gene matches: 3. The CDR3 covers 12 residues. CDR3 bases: TGCGCCAGCAGCTCCTCGGGGGGTGAGCAGTTCTTC. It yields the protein CASSSSGGEQFF.

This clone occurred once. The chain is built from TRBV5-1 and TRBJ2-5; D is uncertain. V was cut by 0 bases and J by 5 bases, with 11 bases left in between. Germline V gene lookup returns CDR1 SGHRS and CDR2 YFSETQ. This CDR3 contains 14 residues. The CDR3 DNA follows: TGCGCCAGCAGCTTGGTGCACCCCGGGGAGACCCAGTACTTC. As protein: CASSLVHPGETQYF.

CDR3 sequence (DNA): TGTGCCAGTAGTAGACTACCCGGGACATCTTCAAGGAATGAGCAGTTCTTC. The encoded protein is CASSRLPGTSSRNEQFF. The rearrangement joins TRBV19 to TRBJ2-1, with TRBD1 as a possible D gene (6 bases). The CDR3 runs to 17 residues. CDR1 is LNHDA and CDR2 is SQIVND in the germline V gene (reference sequence). Trimming left V 4 bases short and J 7 bases short, with 23 bases between.

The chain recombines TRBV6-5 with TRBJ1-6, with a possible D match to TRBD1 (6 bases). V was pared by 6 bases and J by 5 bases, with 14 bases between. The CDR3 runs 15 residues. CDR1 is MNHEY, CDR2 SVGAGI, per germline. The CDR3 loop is CASSRAGADNSPLHF. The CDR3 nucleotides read TGTGCCAGCAGCCGCGCAGGGGCCGATAATTCACCCCTCCACTTT.

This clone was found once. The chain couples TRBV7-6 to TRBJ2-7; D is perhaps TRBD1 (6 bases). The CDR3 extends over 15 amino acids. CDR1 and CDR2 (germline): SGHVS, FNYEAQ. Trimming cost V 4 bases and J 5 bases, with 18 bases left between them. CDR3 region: CASSSPGTTRDEQYF. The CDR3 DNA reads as TGTGCCAGCAGCTCCCCCGGGACAACAAGAGACGAGCAGTACTTC.

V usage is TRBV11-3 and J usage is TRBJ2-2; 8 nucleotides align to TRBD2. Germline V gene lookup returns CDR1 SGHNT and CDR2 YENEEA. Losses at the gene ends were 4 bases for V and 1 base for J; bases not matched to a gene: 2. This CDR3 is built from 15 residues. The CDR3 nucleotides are TGTGCCAGCAGCTCCAGCGGGGGGAACACCGGGGAGCTGTTTTTT. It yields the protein CASSSSGGNTGELFF.

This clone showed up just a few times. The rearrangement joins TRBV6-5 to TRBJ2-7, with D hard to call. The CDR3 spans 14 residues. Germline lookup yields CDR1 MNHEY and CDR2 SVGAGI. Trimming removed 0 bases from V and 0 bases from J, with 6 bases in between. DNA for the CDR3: TGTGCCAGCAGTTACTCGGGCCGCTCCTACGAGCAGTACTTC. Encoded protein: CASSYSGRSYEQYF.

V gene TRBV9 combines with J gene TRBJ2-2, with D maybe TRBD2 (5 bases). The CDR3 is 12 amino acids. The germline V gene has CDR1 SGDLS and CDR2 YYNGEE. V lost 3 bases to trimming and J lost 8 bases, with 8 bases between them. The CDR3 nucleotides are TGTGCCAGCAGCGCGGAGCGGGGGGAGCTGTTTTTT. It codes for CASSAERGELFF.

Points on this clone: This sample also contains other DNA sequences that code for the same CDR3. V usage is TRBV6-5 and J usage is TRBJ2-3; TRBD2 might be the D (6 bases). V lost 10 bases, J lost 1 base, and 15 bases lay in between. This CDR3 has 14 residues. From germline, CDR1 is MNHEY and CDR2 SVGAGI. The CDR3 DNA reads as TGTGCCACCACGCGAGGGGAGGGCACAGATACGCAGTATTTT. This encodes CATTRGEGTDTQYF.

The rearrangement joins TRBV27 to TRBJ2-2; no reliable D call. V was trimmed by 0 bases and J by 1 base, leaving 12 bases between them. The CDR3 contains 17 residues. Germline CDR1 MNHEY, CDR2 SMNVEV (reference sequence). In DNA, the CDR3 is TGTGCCAGCAGTTTATCCGGAGCCACCAAGAACACCGGGGAGCTGTTTTTT. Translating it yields CASSLSGATKNTGELFF.

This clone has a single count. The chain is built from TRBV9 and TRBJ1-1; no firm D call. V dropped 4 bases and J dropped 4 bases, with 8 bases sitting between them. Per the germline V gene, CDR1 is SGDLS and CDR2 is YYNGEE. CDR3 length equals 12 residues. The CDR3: CASSPQATEAFF. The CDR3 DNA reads TGTGCCAGCAGCCCCCAAGCCACTGAAGCTTTCTTT.

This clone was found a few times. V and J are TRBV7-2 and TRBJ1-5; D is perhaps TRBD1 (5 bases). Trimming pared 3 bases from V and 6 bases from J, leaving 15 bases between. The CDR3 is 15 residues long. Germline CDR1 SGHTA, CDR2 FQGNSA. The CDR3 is CASSFWGGAGQPQHF. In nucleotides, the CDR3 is TGTGCCAGCAGCTTCTGGGGAGGGGCGGGTCAGCCCCAGCATTTT.

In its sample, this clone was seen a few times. Written as DNA, the CDR3 is TGTGCCAGCACCCCGCTCGGGGTAGCGGGGTCGGCCGAGACCCAGTACTTC. Translated, it gives CASTPLGVAGSAETQYF. V gene TRBV2 combines with J gene TRBJ2-5, with 8 bases that match TRBD2. Germline V CDR1 and CDR2: SNHLY, FYNNEI. The CDR3 runs 17 residues. Losses at the gene ends were 7 bases for V and 5 bases for J; bases not matched to a gene: 18.